One and the same sample provided the 24 T cell receptor beta chains below, sequenced in a study of blood T cell repertoires in COVID-19. Sequencing used immunoSEQ multiplex PCR; TCRdb keeps in-frame clones, though not all of them. This table has roughly 160,000 clones, approximately 90% appearing once. The specimen sequenced was peripheral blood. The receptors originated from a man aged 18 to 29 with COVID-19, enrolled during active disease.

This chain joins TRBV5-1 and TRBJ2-1; TRBD2 might be the D (6 bases). V lost 7 bases and J lost 7, with 21 bases in between. In germline, CDR1 is SGHRS, CDR2 YFSETQ. CDR3 length equals 15 residues. CDR3 loop: CASHDYTGSRNEQFF. The CDR3 coding sequence is TGCGCCAGCCACGACTATACCGGGAGTAGGAATGAGCAGTTCTTC.

The genes are TRBV7-6 and TRBJ2-1; 13 nucleotides line up with TRBD2. This CDR3 is 18 amino acids long. J gave up 0 bases and V 5 bases, and 7 bases lay outside the gene matches. The germline CDR1 and CDR2 sequences are SGHVS and FNYEAQ. The CDR3 nucleotides are TGTGCCAGCAGCGAGGGACTAGCGGGATTATCCTCCTACAATGAGCAGTTCTTC. Translating gives CASSEGLAGLSSYNEQFF.

V usage is TRBV13 and J usage is TRBJ1-5, with D hard to call. Between the trimmed V and J ends, which lost 4 bases and 4 bases, there was a span of 5 bases. This CDR3 has 12 amino acids. The germline V gene has CDR1 PRHDT and CDR2 FYEKMQ (reference sequence). The CDR3 DNA follows: TGTGCCAGCAGCTCCCAGAATCAGCCCCAGCATTTT. Translation: CASSSQNQPQHF.

The chain has TRBV7-2 and TRBJ2-2, with 7 positions matching TRBD1. Germline V gives CDR1 SGHTA, CDR2 FQGNSA. The CDR3 totals 16 residues. V lost 1 base, J lost 1 base, and 3 bases stayed unmatched. CDR3 sequence reads: CASSLEGAGNTGELFF. DNA for the CDR3: TGTGCCAGCAGCTTAGAGGGGGCAGGGAACACCGGGGAGCTGTTTTTT.

The rearrangement joins TRBV5-1 to TRBJ1-5, with D perhaps TRBD1 (5 bases). Per germline, CDR1 SGHRS and CDR2 YFSETQ. Trimming cost V 6 bases and J 0 bases, with 13 bases left between them. The CDR3 extends over 15 amino acids. The CDR3 DNA sequence: TGCGCCAGCACCTGGGACGGGGGTAGCAATCAGCCCCAGCATTTT. As protein: CASTWDGGSNQPQHF.

The chain uses TRBV7-9 and TRBJ2-7; TRBD2 matches at 7 bases. V lost 10 bases to trimming and J lost 0 bases; unmatched junction nucleotides: 6. Germline-derived CDR1 and CDR2 are SEHNR and FQNEAQ (reference sequence). The CDR3 consists of 13 residues. Written as DNA, the CDR3 is TGTGCCACGACGGGGAGGGACTCCTACGAGCAGTACTTC. Its protein is CATTGRDSYEQYF. The whole variable domain, remainder taken from reference TRBV7-9 and TRBJ2-7, is DTGVSQNPRHKITKRGQNVTFRCDPISEHNRLYWYRQTLGQGPEFLTYFQNEAQLEKSRLLSDRFSAERPKGSFSTLEIQRTEQGDSAMYLCATTGRDSYEQYFGPGTRLTVT.

The CDR3 here is CASSQDSGSSYNEQFF. CDR3 nucleotides: TGTGCCAGCAGCCAAGATAGCGGGAGCTCCTACAATGAGCAGTTCTTC. The chain couples TRBV3-1 (or the pseudogene TRBV3-2) to TRBJ2-1; 9 bases are a match to TRBD2. Germline CDR1 reads LGHDT; CDR2 reads YNNKEL (reference sequence). CDR3 length equals 16 residues. V gave up 0 bases and J gave up 0 bases; unmatched junction bases: 0.

The chain employs TRBV13 and TRBJ2-7; 8 nucleotides align to TRBD1. The CDR3 has 13 amino acids. Germline V gives CDR1 PRHDT, CDR2 FYEKMQ (reference sequence). V trimming: 5 bases; J trimming: 6 bases; junction bases outside the gene matches: 6. The CDR3 sequence is CASSLQGAGEQYF. The CDR3 DNA follows: TGTGCCAGCAGCCTCCAGGGGGCCGGCGAGCAGTACTTC.

The chain links TRBV7-2 to TRBJ2-3; 7 nucleotides line up with TRBD2. With 2 bases clipped from V and 2 bases from J, the junction kept 4 bases outside the gene matches. This CDR3 is built from 15 residues. CDR1 SGHTA and CDR2 FQGNSA come from the germline V gene. In DNA, the CDR3 is TGTGCCAGCAGCTTAACTAGCGCGTCCACAGATACGCAGTATTTT. This gives the protein CASSLTSASTDTQYF.

CDR3 sequence reads: CASSYGAGEGEQYF. The DNA of the CDR3 is TGTGCCAGCAGTTACGGGGCAGGGGAGGGCGAGCAGTACTTC. The chain employs TRBV6-5 and TRBJ2-7; D might be TRBD2 (7 bases). This CDR3 region has 14 residues. Trimming took 2 bases from V and 6 from J, leaving 14 bases between them. Germline V lookup: CDR1 MNHEY, CDR2 SVGAGI.

The V call is TRBV19, the J call TRBJ2-2, with a tentative D call TRBD1 (5 bases). V shed 4 bases and J shed 1 base, with 10 bases lying between them. The germline gives CDR1 LNHDA, CDR2 SQIVND (reference sequence). The CDR3 consists of 15 residues. In DNA, the CDR3 is TGTGCCAGTAGTAGGGGTCAGGGGAACACCGGGGAGCTGTTTTTT. Protein sequence: CASSRGQGNTGELFF. Full variable domain (rest looked up from reference TRBV19 and TRBJ2-2): DGGITQSPKYLFRKEGQNVTLSCEQNLNHDAMYWYRQDPGQGLRLIYYSQIVNDFQKGDIAEGYSVSREKKESFPLTVTSAQKNPTAFYLCASSRGQGNTGELFFGEGSRLTVL.

In regard to this clone: Other DNA sequences within the sample encode an identical CDR3. The rearrangement links TRBV5-1 to TRBJ2-7; 11 bases are shared with TRBD1. The trim removed 4 bases at V and 0 bases at J, leaving 9 bases unmatched. The CDR3 consists of 17 residues. Germline V CDR1 and CDR2: SGHRS, YFSETQ. CDR3 in DNA: TGCGCCAGCAGCCACCGGGACAGGGGGATGAGCTCCTACGAGCAGTACTTC. Translated, it gives CASSHRDRGMSSYEQYF.

The chain recombines TRBV14 with TRBJ2-2; D is perhaps TRBD1 (5 bases). CDR3 length: 15 residues. Trimming shortened V by 5 bases and J by 7 bases, and 17 bases separated the two germline ends. Per germline, CDR1 SGHDN and CDR2 FVKESK. The CDR3 region is CASSKWTRMGGELFF. CDR3 sequence (DNA): TGTGCCAGCAGCAAATGGACACGAATGGGCGGGGAGCTGTTTTTT.

CDR3 in DNA: TGTGCCAGCAGCCCAAAAGGGACTGGCTCCTACAATGAGCAGTTCTTC. It specifies CASSPKGTGSYNEQFF. This chain uses TRBV11-3 with TRBJ2-1, with D perhaps TRBD2 (6 bases). The CDR3 contains 16 residues. V lost 5 bases, J lost 0 bases, and 14 bases lay in between. Germline CDR1 and CDR2: SGHNT and YENEEA.

The chain links TRBV4-2 to TRBJ2-2; tentative D call: TRBD1 (7 bases). From germline, CDR1 is LGHNA and CDR2 YNFKEQ. The V gene lost 1 base and the J gene lost 5 bases, with 17 bases spanning the gap. The CDR3 is 17 amino acids. The CDR3 DNA reads TGTGCCAGCAGCCAAGTTTGGAGGGGGCGCCGGACCGGGGAGCTGTTTTTT. It translates to CASSQVWRGRRTGELFF.

This clone was seen a single time. V is TRBV30 and J is TRBJ2-7; the D gene is possibly TRBD2 (5 bases). Trimming took 2 bases from V and 2 from J, leaving 13 bases between them. Germline loops: CDR1 GTSNPN, CDR2 SVGIG (reference sequence). This CDR3 region has 14 residues. The CDR3 spells CAWSRGQDPYEQYF. The CDR3 DNA is TGTGCCTGGAGTCGAGGGCAGGACCCCTACGAGCAGTACTTC.

The chain recombines TRBV29-1 with TRBJ2-7; D perhaps matches TRBD1 (6 bases). The CDR3 is 14 amino acids. V was clipped by 4 bases and J by 4 bases, with 17 bases between them. Looked up from germline, CDR1 is SQVTM and CDR2 is ANQGSEA. In nucleotides, the CDR3 is TGCAGCGTTGTATGGGCAGGGGTTAGTTACGAGCAGTACTTC. It encodes CSVVWAGVSYEQYF.

The gene calls are TRBV28 and TRBJ2-3; tentative D call: TRBD2 (7 bases). Germline CDR1 is MDHEN and CDR2 is SYDVKM. With 3 bases removed from V and 2 bases from J, the gap between germline ends came to 15 bases. The CDR3 is made up of 16 amino acids. CDR3 sequence (DNA): TGTGCCAGCAGTTTGGGGGCTAGCGGATACACAGATACGCAGTATTTT. It codes for CASSLGASGYTDTQYF.

The chain combines TRBV28 with TRBJ2-7; D is unresolved. The CDR3 spans 12 residues. The germline gives CDR1 MDHEN, CDR2 SYDVKM. V lost 3 bases and J lost 4, with 7 bases in between. The CDR3 sequence: CASSFNSYEQYF. Written as DNA, the CDR3 is TGTGCCAGCAGTTTTAACAGTTACGAGCAGTACTTC.

The rearrangement links TRBV11-2 to TRBJ2-2, with D possibly being TRBD2 (5 bases). This CDR3 is 15 amino acids long. Deletions cut 4 bases from V and 5 bases from J, with 14 bases between. Germline V lookup: CDR1 SGHAT, CDR2 FQNNGV. The CDR3 DNA follows: TGTGCCAGCAGCTGGTCCGCGACGGGAACCGGGGAGCTGTTTTTT. As protein: CASSWSATGTGELFF.

The chain links TRBV7-9 to TRBJ1-4; perhaps TRBD1 as D (5 bases). The V end lost 5 bases, the J end lost 8 bases, and 15 bases lay between the germline ends. Germline V lookup: CDR1 SEHNR, CDR2 FQNEAQ (reference sequence). The CDR3 has 14 amino acids. As DNA, the CDR3 is TGTGCCAGCAGCCTCGGGGGGAGGGGCGAAAAACTGTTTTTT. Amino acids: CASSLGGRGEKLFF. Full variable domain (rest looked up from reference TRBV7-9 and TRBJ1-4): DTGVSQNPRHKITKRGQNVTFRCDPISEHNRLYWYRQTLGQGPEFLTYFQNEAQLEKSRLLSDRFSAERPKGSFSTLEIQRTEQGDSAMYLCASSLGGRGEKLFFGSGTQLSVL.

The chain links TRBV3-1 (or the pseudogene TRBV3-2) to TRBJ1-1; a weak D match, TRBD1 (6 bases). The V end lost 1 base, the J end lost 4 bases, and 10 bases lay between the germline ends. Germline-derived CDR1 and CDR2 are LGHDT and YNNKEL (reference sequence). The CDR3 runs 14 residues. The CDR3 nucleotides are TGTGCCAGCAGCCAAGCGAGGGGGGGCACTGAAGCTTTCTTT. Protein sequence: CASSQARGGTEAFF.

The gene calls are TRBV7-9 and TRBJ1-1; TRBD1 matches 7 bases. The CDR3 has 15 amino acids. V dropped 5 bases and J dropped 3; count of bases not matched to a gene: 9. Germline CDR1 SEHNR, CDR2 FQNEAQ (reference sequence). CDR3 bases: TGTGCCAGCAGCGTATTGCTAACAGGGGACACTGAAGCTTTCTTT. It translates to CASSVLLTGDTEAFF.

The rearrangement links TRBV28 to TRBJ2-5; D is unclear. CDR3 length: 14 residues. CDR1 and CDR2 (germline): MDHEN, SYDVKM. Trimming stripped 9 bases from V and 4 bases from J, with 18 bases between. The CDR3 loop is CARRQSRSGETQYF. The CDR3 nucleotides read TGTGCCAGAAGGCAATCTCGTTCGGGAGAGACCCAGTACTTC.